This T cell receptor beta chain emerged from a study of shared clonotypes between healthy human individuals (TCRdb year 2020). At the level of the whole study: The cohort comprised two women and a few men aged 18 to 49 years. Between about 0.94 and 8.9 billion PBMCs per donor were obtained by leukapheresis. For each donor, CD4 naive and CD4 memory were each given three plates, CD8 naive was given two plates, and CD8 memory was given one plate. To estimate repertoire size and how much clonotypes are shared between individuals, the study performed deep sequencing of blood TCR repertoires from 4 to 6 healthy adults. Libraries were prepared and TCR repertoires were sequenced by different laboratories using diverse techniques, in order to increase sequencing depth and limit assay-specific biases. Overall results and qualifications from the work: Pairwise subsampling indicated that sequencing depth was expected to affect the degree of clonotype sharing among donors. Clonotypes shared by all four sorted-subset donors showed higher generation probabilities than non-shared clonotypes. About 5% of naive CD4, 3% to 3.5% of naive CD8, approximately 2.2% of memory CD4, and approximately 0.4% of memory CD8 clonotypes were shared across a few donors. The small number of donors limited the genetic and exposure-history diversity represented. Rarefaction of sorted-subset datasets indicated incomplete sequencing despite the large sequencing depth. Larger estimated clonotype richness was generally found for naive subsets than for memory subsets. Sampling was restricted to blood, and TCR repertoires in tissues likely differ from the TCR repertoires found in blood.

Using the deep immunoSEQ assay, TCR CDR3 regions were amplified from genomic DNA by multiplex PCR. Genomic DNA extracted from each cell subset was distributed evenly over all wells of several immunoSEQ 96-well plates, and each plate served as one replicate. For sorted subsets, approximately 200 ng of genomic DNA, equivalent to some 30,000 T cell genomes, went into each replicate PCR. Purified libraries were quantified with a Qubit 3.0 fluorometer, sized on a Bioanalyzer 2100, and re-quantified with the KAPA Library Quantification kit. Every immunoSEQ 96-well plate was sequenced on a dedicated single-read 150-cycle Illumina NextSeq 550 flow cell. As for how the authors treated the data: Because only junctional sequences without quality scores were contained in the immunoSEQ output, filtering matching that applied to full-length reads could not be performed. Sequences were annotated with PyIR, a Python wrapper for IgBLAST v1.9, using IMGT germline references to assign V/J genes and CDR3. Reads were filtered out if the reads had weak V/J assignments (E-value above 1e-6), no CDR3, stop codons, out-of-frame junctions, or ambiguous translated residues. V3J clonotypes were defined as sequences sharing an identical inferred V gene, J gene, and CDR3 amino acid sequence. Percentage overlap between repertoires was computed as shared unique clonotypes divided by the size of the smaller repertoire. Three approaches were used to assess repertoire richness: RTK rarefaction, the Chao1 estimator, and Recon v2.1 estimates of unobserved clonotypes. Generation probabilities were computed with OLGA for all TCRbeta clonotypes obtained by the gDNA method from a few donors. Held by TCRdb, this immuneACCESS table contains in-frame sequences only and omits some clones. Under half of the omission traces to an unresolved V gene where checked; the cause of the rest is unknown. V, J and clone size derive from that table, while D and trimming were established from the DNA sequence. The sample has over a million clones on record, 95% to 97% of them singletons. The ten largest clones represent over 1% of the sample.

Regarding this clone: It lacks a known antigen. One base away there is no much larger clone; base qualities are not given.

The germline V gene specifies MDHEN as CDR1 and SYDVKM as CDR2. V is shortened by 6 bases, J by 2 bases, and the region joining them spans 11 bases. The CDR3 runs 13 residues from the cysteine to the phenylalanine. Only the CDR3 part of the read is kept: 39 bases, read in frame from the first base. The donors were healthy, HIV-negative adults with no recently reported acute infections or vaccinations. All donors were Caucasian adults living in Nashville, Tennessee, USA. Magnetic negative selection was used to enrich CD4+ T cells, after which naive cells were positively selected on CD45RA and the negative fraction became the memory subset. After blood collection by leukapheresis, PBMCs were isolated using Ficoll-Histopaque density gradient centrifugation and then cryopreserved in the vapor phase of liquid nitrogen. Analytical flow cytometry was used to check the purity and quantity of every magnetically sorted T cell population. Genomic DNA was isolated from each sorted fraction and quantified by UV absorbance on a Nanodrop 2000c.

The sample comprised naive CD4+ T cells sorted from blood. Sample cell subset or site, as interpreted from the label and publication: CD45RA+ positively selected. The sequence links TRBV28 to TRBJ2-7; the D segment could be TRBD2, given 5 matching bases. This TCR was sampled from a man aged 25 to 40 in good health. The CDR3: CASRRPGTYEQYF. The sequence in DNA is TGTGCCAGCAGAAGGCCGGGGACCTACGAGCAGTACTTC.